This T cell receptor (beta chain) was documented in a study of cytomegalovirus exposure and HLA in healthy donors. Study background: The 90 to 150 validation repertoires used the same platform as the roughly 670 first-cohort repertoires, a later analysis reported.

The data were produced by immunoSEQ multiplex PCR, yet TCRdb's version contains in-frame clones alone and is incomplete. The sample comprises about 200,000 clones, about 81% of which are singletons, and 1.2% rests with the top ten. V was shortened by 3 bases and J by 4 bases, with 7 bases between the two germline ends. This CDR3 region has 11 residues. Germline assignment: CDR1 SQVTM and CDR2 ANQGSEA. V usage is TRBV29-1 and J usage is TRBJ2-7; D remains unclear. This receptor was identified in a woman under 40 in good health and CMV-seronegative. What was sequenced was PBMCs. CDR3 nucleotide sequence: TGCAGCGTTGATGATAGATACGAGCAGTACTTC. It encodes CSVDDRYEQYF.